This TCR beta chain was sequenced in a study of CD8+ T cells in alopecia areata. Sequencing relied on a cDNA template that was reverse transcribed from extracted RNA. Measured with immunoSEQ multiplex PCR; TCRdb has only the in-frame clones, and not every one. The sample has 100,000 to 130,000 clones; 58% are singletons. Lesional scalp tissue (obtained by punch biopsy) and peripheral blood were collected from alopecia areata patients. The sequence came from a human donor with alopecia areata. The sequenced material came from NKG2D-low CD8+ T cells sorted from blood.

CDR3 in DNA: TGTGCCAGCAGCAGGGGGGGGCCGGGAGATACGCAGTATTTT. This translates into CASSRGGPGDTQYF. V usage is TRBV5-6 and J usage is TRBJ2-3; TRBD2 is a possible D gene (7 bases). V dropped 4 bases and J dropped 5 bases, with 14 bases sitting between them. The CDR3 loop spans 14 amino acids. CDR1 and CDR2 from the germline V gene are SGHDT and YYEEEE.